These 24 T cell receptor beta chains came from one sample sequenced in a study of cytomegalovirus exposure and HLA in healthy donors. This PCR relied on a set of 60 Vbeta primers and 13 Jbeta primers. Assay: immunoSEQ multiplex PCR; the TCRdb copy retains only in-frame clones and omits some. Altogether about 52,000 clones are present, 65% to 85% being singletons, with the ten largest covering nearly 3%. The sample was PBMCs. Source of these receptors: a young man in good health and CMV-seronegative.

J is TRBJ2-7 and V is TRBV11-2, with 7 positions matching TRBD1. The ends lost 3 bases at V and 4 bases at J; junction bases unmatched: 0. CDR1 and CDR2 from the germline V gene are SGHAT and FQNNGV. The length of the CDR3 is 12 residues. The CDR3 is CASSFRGYEQYF. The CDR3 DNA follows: TGTGCCAGCAGCTTCAGGGGGTACGAGCAGTACTTC.

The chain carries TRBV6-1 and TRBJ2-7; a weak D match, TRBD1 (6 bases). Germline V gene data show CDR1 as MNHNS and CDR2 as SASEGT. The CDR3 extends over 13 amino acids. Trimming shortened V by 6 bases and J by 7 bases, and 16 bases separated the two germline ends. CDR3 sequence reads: CASRRDTLGEQYF. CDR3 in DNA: TGTGCCAGCAGGAGGGACACTTTGGGGGAGCAGTACTTC.

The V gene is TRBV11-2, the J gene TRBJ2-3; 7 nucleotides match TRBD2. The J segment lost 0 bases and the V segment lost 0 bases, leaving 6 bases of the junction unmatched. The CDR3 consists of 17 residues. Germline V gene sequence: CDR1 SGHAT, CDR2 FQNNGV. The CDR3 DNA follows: TGTGCCAGCAGCTTAGATGGGGGGGGGACTAGCACAGATACGCAGTATTTT. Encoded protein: CASSLDGGGTSTDTQYF.

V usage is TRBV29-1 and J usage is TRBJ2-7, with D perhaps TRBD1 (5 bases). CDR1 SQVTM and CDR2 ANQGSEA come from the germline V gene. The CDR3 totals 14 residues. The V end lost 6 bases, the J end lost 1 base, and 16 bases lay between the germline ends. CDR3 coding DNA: TGCAGCGTCCCAGGAAGGCAGGGTTCCTACGAGCAGTACTTC. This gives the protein CSVPGRQGSYEQYF.

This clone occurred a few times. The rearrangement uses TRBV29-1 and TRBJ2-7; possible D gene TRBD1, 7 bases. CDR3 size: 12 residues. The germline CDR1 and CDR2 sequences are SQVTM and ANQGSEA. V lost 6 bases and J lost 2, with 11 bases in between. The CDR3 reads CSVAGQTYEQYF. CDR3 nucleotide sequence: TGCAGCGTCGCGGGACAGACCTACGAGCAGTACTTC.

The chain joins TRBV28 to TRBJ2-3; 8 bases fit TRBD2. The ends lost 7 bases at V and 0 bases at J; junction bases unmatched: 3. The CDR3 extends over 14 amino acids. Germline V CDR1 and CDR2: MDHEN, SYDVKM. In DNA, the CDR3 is TGTGCCAGCAACGTAGCGGGGAGCACAGATACGCAGTATTTT. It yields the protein CASNVAGSTDTQYF.

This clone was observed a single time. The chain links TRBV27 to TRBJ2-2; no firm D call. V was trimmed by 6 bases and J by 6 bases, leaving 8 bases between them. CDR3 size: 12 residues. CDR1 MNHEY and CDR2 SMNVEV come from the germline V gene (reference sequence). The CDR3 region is CASSHPAGELFF. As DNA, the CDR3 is TGTGCCAGCAGCCACCCAGCCGGGGAGCTGTTTTTT.

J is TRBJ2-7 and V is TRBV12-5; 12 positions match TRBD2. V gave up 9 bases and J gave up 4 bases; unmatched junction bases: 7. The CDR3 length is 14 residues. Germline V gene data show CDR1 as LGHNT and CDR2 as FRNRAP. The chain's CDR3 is CARQGLAGKYEQYF. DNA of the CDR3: TGTGCTAGACAAGGACTAGCGGGAAAGTACGAGCAGTACTTC.

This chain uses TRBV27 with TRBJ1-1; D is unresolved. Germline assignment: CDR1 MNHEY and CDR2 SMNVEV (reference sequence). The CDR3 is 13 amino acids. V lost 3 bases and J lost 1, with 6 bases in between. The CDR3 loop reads CASSFAGNTEAFF. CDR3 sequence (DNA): TGTGCCAGCAGTTTTGCAGGGAACACTGAAGCTTTCTTT.

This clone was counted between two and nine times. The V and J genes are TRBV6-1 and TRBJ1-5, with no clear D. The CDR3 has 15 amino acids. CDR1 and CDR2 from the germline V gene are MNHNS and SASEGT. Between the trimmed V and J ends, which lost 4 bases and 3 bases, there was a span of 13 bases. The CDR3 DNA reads TGTGCCAGCAGTGGATTTGGGCAGCCCAATCAGCCCCAGCATTTT. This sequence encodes CASSGFGQPNQPQHF.

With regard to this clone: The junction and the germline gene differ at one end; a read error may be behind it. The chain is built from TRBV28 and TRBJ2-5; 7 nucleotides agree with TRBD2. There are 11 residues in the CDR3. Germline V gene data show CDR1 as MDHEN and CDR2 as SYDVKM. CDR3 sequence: CATRQAGSGHF. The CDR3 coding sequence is TGTGCCACCCGACAAGCGGGGAGTGGGCACTTC.

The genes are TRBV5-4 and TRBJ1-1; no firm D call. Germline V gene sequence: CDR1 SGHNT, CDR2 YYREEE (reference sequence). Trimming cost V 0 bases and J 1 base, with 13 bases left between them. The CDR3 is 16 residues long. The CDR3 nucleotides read TGTGCCAGCAGCTTGGGACTACGGGCAACGAACACTGAAGCTTTCTTT. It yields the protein CASSLGLRATNTEAFF.

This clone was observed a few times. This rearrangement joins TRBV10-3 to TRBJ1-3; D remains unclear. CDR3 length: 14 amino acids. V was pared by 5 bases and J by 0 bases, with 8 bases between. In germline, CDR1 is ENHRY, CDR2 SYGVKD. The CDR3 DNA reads TGTGCCATCAGTTGGGGAGACTCTGGAAACACCATATATTTT. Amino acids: CAISWGDSGNTIYF.

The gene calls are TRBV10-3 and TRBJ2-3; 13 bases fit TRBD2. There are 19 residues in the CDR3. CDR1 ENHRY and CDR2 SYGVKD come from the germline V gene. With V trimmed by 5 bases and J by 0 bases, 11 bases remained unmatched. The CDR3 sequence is CAISSRTSGSRGSTDTQYF. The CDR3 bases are TGTGCCATCAGTTCCCGGACTAGCGGGAGCAGGGGGAGCACAGATACGCAGTATTTT.

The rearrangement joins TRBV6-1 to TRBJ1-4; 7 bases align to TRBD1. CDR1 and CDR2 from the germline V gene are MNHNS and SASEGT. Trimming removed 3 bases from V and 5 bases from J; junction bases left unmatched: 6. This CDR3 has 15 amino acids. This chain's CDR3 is CASSDEGQPNEKLFF. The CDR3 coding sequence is TGTGCCAGCAGTGACGAGGGACAGCCGAATGAAAAACTGTTTTTT.

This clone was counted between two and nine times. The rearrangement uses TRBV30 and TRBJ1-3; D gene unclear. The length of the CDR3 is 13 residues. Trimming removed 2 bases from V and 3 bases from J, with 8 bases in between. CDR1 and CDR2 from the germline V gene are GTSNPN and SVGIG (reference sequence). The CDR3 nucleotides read TGTGCCTGGAGTACATCTGGTGGAAACACCATATATTTT. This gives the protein CAWSTSGGNTIYF.

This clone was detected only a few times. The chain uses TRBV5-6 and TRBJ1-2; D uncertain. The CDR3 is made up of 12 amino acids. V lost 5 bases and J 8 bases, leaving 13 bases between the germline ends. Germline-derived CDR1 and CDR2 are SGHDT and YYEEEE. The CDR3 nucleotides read TGTGCCAGCAGGTTCTCCGAAGAGGGCTACACCTTC. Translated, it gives CASRFSEEGYTF.

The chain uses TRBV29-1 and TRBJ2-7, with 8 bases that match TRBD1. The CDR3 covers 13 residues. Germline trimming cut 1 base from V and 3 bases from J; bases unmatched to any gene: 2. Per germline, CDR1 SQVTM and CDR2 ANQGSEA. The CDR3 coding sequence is TGCAGCGTTGAAGGGGACAGGATCTACGAGCAGTACTTC. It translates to CSVEGDRIYEQYF.

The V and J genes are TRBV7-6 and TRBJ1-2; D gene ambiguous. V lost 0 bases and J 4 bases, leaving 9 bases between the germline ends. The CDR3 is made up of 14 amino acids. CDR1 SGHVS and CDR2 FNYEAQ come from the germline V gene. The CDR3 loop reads CASSLALGIYGYTF. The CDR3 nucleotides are TGTGCCAGCAGCTTAGCGCTCGGGATCTATGGCTACACCTTC.

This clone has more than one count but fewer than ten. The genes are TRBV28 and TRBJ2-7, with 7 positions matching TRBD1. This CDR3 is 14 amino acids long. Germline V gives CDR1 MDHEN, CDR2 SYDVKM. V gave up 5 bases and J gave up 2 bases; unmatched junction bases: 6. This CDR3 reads CASSLGTVPYEQYF. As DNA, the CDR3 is TGTGCCAGCAGTCTCGGGACAGTCCCCTACGAGCAGTACTTC.

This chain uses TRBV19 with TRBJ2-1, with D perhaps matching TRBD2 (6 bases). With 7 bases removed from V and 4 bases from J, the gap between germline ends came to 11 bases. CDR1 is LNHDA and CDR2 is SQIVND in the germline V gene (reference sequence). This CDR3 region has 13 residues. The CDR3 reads CASKRREYNEQFF. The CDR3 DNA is TGTGCCAGTAAGAGACGGGAGTACAATGAGCAGTTCTTC.

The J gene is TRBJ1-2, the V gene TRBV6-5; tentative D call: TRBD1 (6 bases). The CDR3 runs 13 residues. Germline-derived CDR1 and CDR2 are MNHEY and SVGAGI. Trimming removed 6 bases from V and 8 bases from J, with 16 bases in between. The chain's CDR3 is CASRIDRRHGYTF. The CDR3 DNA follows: TGTGCCAGCAGAATAGACAGGAGGCACGGCTACACCTTC.

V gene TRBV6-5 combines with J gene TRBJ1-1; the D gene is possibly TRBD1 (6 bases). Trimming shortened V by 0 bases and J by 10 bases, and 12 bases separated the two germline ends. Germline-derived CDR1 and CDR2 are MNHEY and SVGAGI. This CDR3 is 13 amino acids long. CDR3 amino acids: CASSYSRGSVAFF. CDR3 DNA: TGTGCCAGCAGTTACTCGAGGGGGAGTGTAGCTTTCTTT.

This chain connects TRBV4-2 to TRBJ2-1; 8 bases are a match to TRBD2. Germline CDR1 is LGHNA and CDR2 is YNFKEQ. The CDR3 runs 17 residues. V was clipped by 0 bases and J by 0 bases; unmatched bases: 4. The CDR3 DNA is TGTGCCAGCAGCCAAGATGTCAGCGGGAGCTCCTACAATGAGCAGTTCTTC. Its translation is CASSQDVSGSSYNEQFF.